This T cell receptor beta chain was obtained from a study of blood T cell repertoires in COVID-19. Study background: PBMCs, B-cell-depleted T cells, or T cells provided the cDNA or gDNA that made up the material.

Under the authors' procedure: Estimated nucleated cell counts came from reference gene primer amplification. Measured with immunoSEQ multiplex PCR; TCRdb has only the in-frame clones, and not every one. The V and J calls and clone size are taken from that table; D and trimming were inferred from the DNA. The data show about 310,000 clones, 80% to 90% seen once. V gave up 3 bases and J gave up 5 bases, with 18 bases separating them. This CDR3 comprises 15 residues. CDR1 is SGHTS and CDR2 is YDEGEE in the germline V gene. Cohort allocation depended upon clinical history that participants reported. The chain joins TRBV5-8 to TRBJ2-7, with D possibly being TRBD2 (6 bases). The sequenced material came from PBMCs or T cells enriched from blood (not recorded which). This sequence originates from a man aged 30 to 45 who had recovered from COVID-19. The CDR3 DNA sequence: TGTGCCAGCAGCTCCCTCGGGGGACCTTCGGACGAGCAGTACTTC. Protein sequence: CASSSLGGPSDEQYF.